These 24 T cell receptor beta chains were sequenced from one sample in a study of cytomegalovirus exposure and HLA in healthy donors. The PCR employed 60 Vbeta primers together with 13 Jbeta primers. Profiled with immunoSEQ multiplex PCR; TCRdb holds only in-frame clones, not every one. The sample shows around 190,000 clones, roughly 9.5% of them seen only once. Sequencing was carried out using PBMCs. Receptors originate from a woman in her twenties or thirties in good health and CMV-seropositive.

At least ten counts were recorded for this clone. The V call is TRBV25-1, the J call TRBJ2-3; 8 bases map to TRBD2. The J segment lost 6 bases and the V segment lost 6 bases, leaving 2 bases of the junction unmatched. Germline CDR1 reads MGHDK; CDR2 reads SYGVNS. The CDR3 length is 12 residues. The CDR3 spells CASSGRVDTQYF. For the CDR3, the DNA is TGTGCCAGCAGCGGGAGGGTGGATACGCAGTATTTT. Filled out from reference TRBV25-1 and TRBJ2-3, the complete variable domain reads EADIYQTPRYLVIGTGKKITLECSQTMGHDKMYWYQQDPGMELHLIHYSYGVNSTEKGDLSSESTVSRIRTEHFPLTLESARPSHTSQYLCASSGRVDTQYFGPGTRLTVL.

This sequence joins TRBV6-5 and TRBJ2-7; 9 bases are shared with TRBD1. Losses at the gene ends were 6 bases for V and 3 bases for J; bases not matched to a gene: 6. CDR1 is MNHEY and CDR2 is SVGAGI in the germline V gene. The CDR3 has 14 amino acids. The CDR3 DNA is TGTGCCAGCAGCCACAGGGGGCTAAGCTACGAGCAGTACTTC. Its translation: CASSHRGLSYEQYF.

The chain is built from TRBV29-1 and TRBJ2-7; 9 nucleotides match TRBD1. V was pared by 7 bases and J by 2 bases, with 6 bases of the junction left unmatched. The CDR3 totals 13 residues. CDR1 is SQVTM, CDR2 ANQGSEA, per germline. The CDR3 DNA reads as TGCAGCGCCAGACAGGGGGTTGCCTACGAGCAGTACTTC. It translates to CSARQGVAYEQYF.

This clone occurred a few times. This chain links TRBV14 with TRBJ2-7; a weak D match, TRBD2 (6 bases). The V end lost 0 bases, the J end lost 7 bases, and 10 bases lay between the germline ends. Germline values: CDR1 SGHDN, CDR2 FVKESK. The CDR3 is made up of 13 amino acids. The CDR3 DNA sequence: TGTGCCAGCAGCCAAGAAGGGACTGGGGAGCAGTACTTC. Its protein product is CASSQEGTGEQYF.

This rearrangement joins TRBV19 to TRBJ1-2, with D uncertain. The CDR3 extends over 13 amino acids. The germline CDR1 and CDR2 sequences are LNHDA and SQIVND (reference sequence). V was cut by 3 bases and J by 4 bases, with 9 bases left in between. This CDR3 is CASSISVFYGYTF. CDR3 DNA: TGTGCCAGTAGTATCTCCGTGTTCTATGGCTACACCTTC.

The chain has TRBV7-3 and TRBJ1-3; maybe TRBD1 (6 bases). Germline V CDR1 and CDR2: SGHTA, FQGTGA. The length of the CDR3 is 15 residues. V was shortened by 5 bases and J by 4 bases, with 15 bases between the two germline ends. The CDR3 here is CASSLVGAKGNTIYF. CDR3 coding DNA: TGTGCCAGCAGCCTAGTGGGGGCCAAAGGAAACACCATATATTTT. The entire variable domain, with the rest obtained from reference TRBV7-3 and TRBJ1-3, is as follows: GAGVSQTPSNKVTEKGKYVELRCDPISGHTALYWYRQSLGQGPEFLIYFQGTGAADDSGLPNDRFFAVRPEGSVSTLKIQRTERGDSAVYLCASSLVGAKGNTIYFGEGSWLTVV.

The chain joins TRBV6-6 to TRBJ2-2, with TRBD1 as a possible D gene (6 bases). V lost 8 bases and J 7 bases, leaving 14 bases between the germline ends. This CDR3 comprises 13 residues. Germline V gene data show CDR1 as MNHNY and CDR2 as SVGAGI (reference sequence). The CDR3 DNA reads TGTGCCAGCGGACCCAGGGGCGGCGGGGAGCTGTTTTTT. Translation gives CASGPRGGGELFF.

This clone has more than one count but fewer than ten. This chain links TRBV25-1 with TRBJ1-3, with D possibly matching TRBD1 (5 bases). Germline V lookup: CDR1 MGHDK, CDR2 SYGVNS. The CDR3 is 14 amino acids. V shed 2 bases and J shed 5 bases, with 10 bases lying between them. CDR3 sequence reads: CASSEPGIRNTIYF. The CDR3 nucleotides read TGTGCCAGCAGTGAACCAGGGATAAGAAACACCATATATTTT.

This chain uses TRBV11-2 with TRBJ2-5; D is ambiguous. CDR3 size: 14 residues. CDR1 SGHAT and CDR2 FQNNGV come from the germline V gene. The V and J ends lost 3 bases and 5 bases respectively, with 13 bases between them. The CDR3 DNA reads TGTGCCAGCAGCTTCTCCGGAACCGGGGAGACCCAGTACTTC. Amino acids: CASSFSGTGETQYF.

The chain uses TRBV19 and TRBJ1-1; TRBD1 matches 7 bases. Per the germline V gene, CDR1 is LNHDA and CDR2 is SQIVND (reference sequence). The CDR3 spans 14 residues. V lost 6 bases and J lost 1; bases outside the gene matches: 5. CDR3 coding DNA: TGTGCCAGTAGACCGGGGGACAGGAACACTGAAGCTTTCTTT. Protein: CASRPGDRNTEAFF.

The gene calls are TRBV30 and TRBJ1-5; 8 nucleotides agree with TRBD1. Germline V gene lookup returns CDR1 GTSNPN and CDR2 SVGIG (reference sequence). The CDR3 sequence is 16 residues long. With V trimmed by 2 bases and J by 2 bases, 8 bases remained unmatched. The DNA for the CDR3 is TGTGCCTGGAGTTTGCGAAAGACAGGGGGCAATCAGCCCCAGCATTTT. This encodes CAWSLRKTGGNQPQHF.

This sequence joins TRBV21-1 and TRBJ2-7; the table gives TRBD2 as D, unverified against the DNA. TRBV21-1 is termed a pseudogene. CDR3 size: 17 residues. CDR3 nucleotide sequence: TGTGCCAGCAGCTCTCCTAGCGGGCAGGGTAACTCCTACGAGCAGTACTTC. It specifies CASSSPSGQGNSYEQYF.

The chain combines TRBV13 with TRBJ1-2; maybe TRBD1 (5 bases). This CDR3 has 14 residues. Germline V gene sequence: CDR1 PRHDT, CDR2 FYEKMQ (reference sequence). V was trimmed by 3 bases and J by 4 bases, leaving 12 bases between them. Written as DNA, the CDR3 is TGTGCCAGCAGCTTGGGCAGGGTTATCTATGGCTACACCTTC. This translates into CASSLGRVIYGYTF.

The V gene is TRBV30, the J gene TRBJ1-4, with a tentative D call TRBD1 (6 bases). Per germline, CDR1 GTSNPN and CDR2 SVGIG (reference sequence). Trimming cost V 3 bases and J 7 bases, with 12 bases left between them. The CDR3 is made up of 13 amino acids. As DNA, the CDR3 is TGTGCCTGGAGAGGGACACTGGGTGAAAAACTGTTTTTT. Its protein product is CAWRGTLGEKLFF.

A few counts support this clone. The V call is TRBV11-2, the J call TRBJ1-3; D remains unclear. Germline-derived CDR1 and CDR2 are SGHAT and FQNNGV. This CDR3 is built from 15 residues. Between the trimmed V and J ends, which lost 0 bases and 3 bases, there was a span of 9 bases. The CDR3 is CASSLEAYGGNTIYF. For the CDR3, the DNA is TGTGCCAGCAGCTTAGAAGCTTATGGTGGAAACACCATATATTTT.

The chain is built from TRBV7-9 and TRBJ2-3, with TRBD2 matching over 13 bases. CDR1 and CDR2 from the germline V gene are SEHNR and FQNEAQ (reference sequence). CDR3 length: 18 amino acids. Trimming removed 2 bases from V and 6 bases from J; junction bases left unmatched: 11. The CDR3 bases are TGTGCCAGCAGCTTAAAAATAACTAGCGGGAGGGCCGCTGATACGCAGTATTTT. Translated, it gives CASSLKITSGRAADTQYF.

This sequence joins TRBV7-9 and TRBJ2-7; TRBD1 matches 7 bases. The CDR3 loop spans 14 amino acids. J was trimmed by 4 bases and V by 4 bases; bases with no gene match: 7. CDR1 and CDR2 from the germline V gene are SEHNR and FQNEAQ (reference sequence). The DNA for the CDR3 is TGTGCCAGCAGCTATTCGACAGGGTTTTACGAGCAGTACTTC. Its translation is CASSYSTGFYEQYF.

Only a few counts were recorded for this clone. V usage is TRBV2 and J usage is TRBJ2-7; 8 positions match TRBD1. The CDR3 runs 14 residues. Germline CDR1 reads SNHLY; CDR2 reads FYNNEI. J was trimmed by 0 bases and V by 4 bases; bases with no gene match: 2. CDR3 sequence: CASSADRDSYEQYF. The CDR3, as DNA: TGTGCCAGCAGTGCGGACAGGGACTCCTACGAGCAGTACTTC.

The chain links TRBV5-1 to TRBJ2-1; 8 nucleotides align to TRBD1. V gave up 3 bases and J gave up 6 bases; unmatched junction bases: 8. The CDR3 totals 15 residues. Germline loops: CDR1 SGHRS, CDR2 YFSETQ. CDR3 region: CASSWSQGGGNEQFF. The DNA of the CDR3 is TGCGCCAGCAGCTGGTCACAGGGGGGCGGCAATGAGCAGTTCTTC.

This clone turned up a few times. The chain combines TRBV6-5 with TRBJ2-4; a possible D gene is TRBD2 (6 bases). The CDR3 totals 13 residues. V lost 8 bases to trimming and J lost 6 bases, with 14 bases between them. Germline loops: CDR1 MNHEY, CDR2 SVGAGI. CDR3 region: CASADGGRNIQYF. The CDR3 DNA sequence: TGTGCCAGCGCAGATGGGGGGAGAAACATTCAGTACTTC.

This clone was detected only a few times. The chain is built from TRBV5-1 and TRBJ1-2; D uncertain. The V end lost 8 bases, the J end lost 8 bases, and 16 bases lay between the germline ends. The germline V gene has CDR1 SGHRS and CDR2 YFSETQ. The CDR3 sequence is 12 residues long. The CDR3 spells CARVSGRGGYTF. CDR3 DNA sequence: TGCGCCAGGGTTTCCGGGAGAGGCGGCTACACCTTC.

This clone was seen only a few times. CDR3 protein: CATTRVHFKNYGYTF. The CDR3 DNA sequence: TGTGCCACCACTAGGGTCCACTTTAAGAACTATGGCTACACCTTC. This sequence joins TRBV9 and TRBJ1-2; D is unclear. CDR3 length: 15 amino acids. Germline lookup yields CDR1 SGDLS and CDR2 YYNGEE. Trimming stripped 9 bases from V and 2 bases from J, with 20 bases between.

There are a few counts of this clone. The sample contains more than one DNA sequence encoding this CDR3. The rearrangement uses TRBV19 and TRBJ2-7; TRBD2 aligns across 8 bases. Germline loops: CDR1 LNHDA, CDR2 SQIVND (reference sequence). The ends lost 3 bases at V and 0 bases at J; junction bases unmatched: 4. There are 15 residues in the CDR3. The CDR3 nucleotides are TGTGCCAGTAGTATCGGGCTAGCGGGCTCCTACGAGCAGTACTTC. Protein sequence: CASSIGLAGSYEQYF.

The table lists this clone with a few counts. This chain uses TRBV6-1 with TRBJ1-1; TRBD1 aligns across 10 bases. The CDR3 is 15 residues long. Germline V gene data show CDR1 as MNHNS and CDR2 as SASEGT. Trimming took 2 bases from V and 5 from J; bases not matched to a gene: 5. The CDR3 coding sequence is TGTGCCAGCAGTGAACCAGGACAGGGGGAAACTGAAGCTTTCTTT. Its protein product is CASSEPGQGETEAFF.